This is a list of T cell receptor beta chains from one sample in a study of Ad26.COV2.S vaccination and SARS-CoV-2 variants. Data came from immunoSEQ multiplex PCR; TCRdb stores just in-frame clones and leaves some out. Seen here are approximately 480,000 clones, 87% observed once, and the top ten hold 10% to 15%. This specimen consisted of peripheral blood, obtained in a trial of Ad26.COV2.S vaccine versus placebo. The receptors shown here come from a person between 18 and 65 years old who received the Ad26.COV2.S COVID-19 vaccine or a placebo. Each CDR3 is given with its conserved first and last residue. A D gene is named only where the DNA matches it firmly. Clone size appears in some rows only: once, few, many, or a class for an expanded clone.

TRBD2	TRBJ2-1	.	TRBV7-2	TGTGCCAGCAGCTCTTTAGCGGGAGGAGGGGATGAGCAGTTCTTC	CASSSLAGGGDEQFF
.	TRBJ2-7	once	TRBV6-5	TGTGCCAGCGGCAGAGGCAGGGACTACGAGCAGTACTTC	CASGRGRDYEQYF
TRBD1	TRBJ1-2	.	TRBV19	TGTGCCAGTACCAACAGGGGGCCATATGGCTACACCTTC	CASTNRGPYGYTF
TRBD2	TRBJ2-3	.	TRBV28	TGTGCCAGCAGTACCGCTTGGCTGCGGGAGTCTACAGATACGCAGTATTTT	CASSTAWLRESTDTQYF
.	TRBJ2-3	.	TRBV7-9	TGTGCCAGCAGCCAAACGGATACGCAGTATTTT	CASSQTDTQYF
.	TRBJ1-2	.	TRBV3-1/TRBV3-2	TGTGCCAGCAGCCAAGAACTCGGCTACACCTTC	CASSQELGYTF
TRBD1	TRBJ2-1	.	TRBV6-4	TGTGCCAGCAGTGCCCGACAGGGTGACGGTGAGCAGTTCTTC	CASSARQGDGEQFF
.	TRBJ1-1	.	TRBV12-3/TRBV12-4	TGTGCCAGCAATAGAGGGATGAACACTGAAGCTTTCTTT	CASNRGMNTEAFF
TRBD2	TRBJ2-1	once	TRBV28	TGTGCCAGCGGACTAGCGGGAGGCTGGTACAATGAGCAGTTCTTC	CASGLAGGWYNEQFF
.	TRBJ2-1	.	TRBV7-3	TGTGCCAGCAGCTTAGGGGCATCGACCTACAATGAGCAGTTCTTC	CASSLGASTYNEQFF
.	TRBJ2-7	.	TRBV2	TGTGCCAGCAGTGAAGTAGGAGGGGGTGAGCAGTACTTC	CASSEVGGGEQYF
.	TRBJ2-1	.	TRBV13	TGTGCCAGCAGCTTTGCTAGACGCAATGAGCAGTTCTTC	CASSFARRNEQFF
.	TRBJ1-1	.	TRBV9	TGTGCCAGCAGCGTAGGTCTCAATGTCGACACTGAAGCTTTCTTT	CASSVGLNVDTEAFF
.	TRBJ2-6	.	TRBV7-3	TGTGCCAGCAGCCCCTTTAGTAGCCCCTCTGGGGCCAACGTCCTGACTTTC	CASSPFSSPSGANVLTF
.	TRBJ2-1	.	TRBV6-4	TGTGCCAGCAGCCCCTACGGTCCAACGCCCTACAATGAGCAGTTCTTC	CASSPYGPTPYNEQFF
.	TRBJ2-1	.	TRBV11-3	TGTGCCAGCAGCCCAGGACAGTTCGCGGATGAGCAGTTCTTC	CASSPGQFADEQFF
.	TRBJ1-1	.	TRBV5-1	TGCGCCATTGGAGACCGGGAGAACACTGAAGCTTTCTTT	CAIGDRENTEAFF
TRBD2	TRBJ2-7	.	TRBV27	TGTGCCAGCAGTTTAGGGGCGGGGGTGCCCTACGAGCAGTACTTC	CASSLGAGVPYEQYF
TRBD2	TRBJ2-1	.	TRBV12-5	TGTGCTAGTGCCCCCGCCGGGACTAGTTACAATGAGCAGTTCTTC	CASAPAGTSYNEQFF
TRBD2	TRBJ2-7	few	TRBV28	TGTGCCAGCAGCCTGGACGGAGCGGGAGGGATACCCTACGAGCAGTACTTC	CASSLDGAGGIPYEQYF
.	TRBJ1-6	.	TRBV14	TGTGCCAGCAGCCCAGGGCTGGGTAATTCACCCCTCCACTTT	CASSPGLGNSPLHF
TRBD2	TRBJ2-1	.	TRBV3-1/TRBV3-2	TGTGCCAGCACTCCCGGGACTAGCGGGAGTAATGAGCAGTTCTTC	CASTPGTSGSNEQFF
.	TRBJ1-2	.	TRBV28	TGTGCCAGCAGTTTAGCTGGGACCCAAGGCGGCTACACCTTC	CASSLAGTQGGYTF
TRBD2	TRBJ2-3	.	TRBV7-2	TGTGCCAGCAGCTTAGCTATAGTTCGTATGGGGAGGGCAGATACGCAGTATTTT	CASSLAIVRMGRADTQYF
.	TRBJ2-7	.	TRBV6-5	TGTGCCAGCAACACCGGCAGGGGAGGGCAGTACTTC	CASNTGRGGQYF
.	TRBJ2-3	.	TRBV7-8	TGTGCCAGCAGCCCCGGGGCAGATACGCAGTATTTT	CASSPGADTQYF
.	TRBJ2-2	.	TRBV5-4	TGTGCCAGCAGCTTGGATTCATTCACCGGGGAGCTGTTTTTT	CASSLDSFTGELFF
.	TRBJ2-1	.	TRBV10-3	TGTGCCATCTCGGTCGGCTCCTACAATGAGCAGTTCTTC	CAISVGSYNEQFF
TRBD2	TRBJ2-4	once	TRBV28	TGTGCCAGCAGTCCGATACCCGCGGGACTAGCGGGAGGAGCCAAAAACATTCAGTACTTC	CASSPIPAGLAGGAKNIQYF
.	TRBJ2-3	.	TRBV27	TGTGCCAGCAGGAGAGGATGGGGCACAGATACGCAGTATTTT	CASRRGWGTDTQYF
TRBD2	TRBJ2-1	.	TRBV2	TGTGCCAGCAGTGAATTGGCTAGCGGGAGCAGCGGTGAGCAGTTCTTC	CASSELASGSSGEQFF
.	TRBJ1-1	.	TRBV9	TGTGCCAGCAGCGTAGGAGTCGGCACTGAAGCTTTCTTT	CASSVGVGTEAFF
TRBD2	TRBJ2-3	.	TRBV6-5	TGTGCCAGCAGAACGGGGGGCGGGAGGGCAGATACGCAGTATTTT	CASRTGGGRADTQYF
.	TRBJ2-2	.	TRBV18	TGTGCCAGCTCCCCACAGGGCGTGAACACCGGGGAGCTGTTTTTT	CASSPQGVNTGELFF
.	TRBJ2-4	.	TRBV9	TGTGCCAGCAGCGTCAGCATGGACAAAAACATTCAGTACTTC	CASSVSMDKNIQYF
.	TRBJ2-6	.	TRBV30	TGTGCCTGGAGTGTAAGAGAGACCAGGGTCTTTGGGGCCAACGTCCTGACTTTC	CAWSVRETRVFGANVLTF
TRBD1	TRBJ1-1	.	TRBV27	TGTGCCAGCAGTTTAATGGCAGGGGGGGGCACTGAAGCTTTCTTT	CASSLMAGGGTEAFF
.	TRBJ1-2	.	TRBV7-9	TGTGCCAGCAGCTTAGAGGTAGGCGGAGGAGGCTACACCTTC	CASSLEVGGGGYTF
.	TRBJ2-7	.	TRBV28	TGTGCCAGCAGTTTACCAGGACCCTACGAGCAGTACTTC	CASSLPGPYEQYF
.	TRBJ2-3	.	TRBV28	TGTGCCAGCAGTCCGCCAGTAGGCTATACGCAGTATTTT	CASSPPVGYTQYF
TRBD1	TRBJ2-7	.	TRBV19	TGTGCCACCGGGCCCGGGACAGGGAGCAACGAGCAGTACTTC	CATGPGTGSNEQYF
.	TRBJ2-7	few	TRBV6-2/TRBV6-3	TGTGCCAGCAGTGAGACAGGAACCTACGAGCAGTACTTC	CASSETGTYEQYF
.	TRBJ2-7	few	TRBV7-2	TGTGCCAGCAGCAATGAGGCGGCGTACGAGCAGTACTTC	CASSNEAAYEQYF
.	TRBJ2-1	.	TRBV11-2	TGTGCCAGCAGCCCCGGACTCTACAATGAGCAGTTCTTC	CASSPGLYNEQFF
.	TRBJ1-2	once	TRBV28	TGTGCCAGCAGCGGTCAGGAGACTAACTATGGCTACACCTTC	CASSGQETNYGYTF
.	TRBJ1-2	.	TRBV18	TGTGCCAGCTCACCACTAAAGGCCAGCGATAGTGCGGCCTTC	CASSPLKASDSAAF
TRBD2	TRBJ2-3	.	TRBV5-4	TGTGCCAGCAGGCCCGGACTAGCGGGAGTTTCAGATACGCAGTATTTT	CASRPGLAGVSDTQYF
.	TRBJ2-1	.	TRBV19	TGTGCCAGTAGTATAGTACCATCCCCCTACAATGAGCAGTTCTTC	CASSIVPSPYNEQFF
.	TRBJ2-7	.	TRBV9	TGTGCCAGCAGCGTAAGGGAAGGACGGGACTACGAGCAGTACTTC	CASSVREGRDYEQYF
.	TRBJ2-2	.	TRBV30	TGTGCCTGGAGACCCCCCCCGACAGGCCTAAACACCGGGGAGCTGTTTTTT	CAWRPPPTGLNTGELFF
.	TRBJ2-3	.	TRBV7-2	TGTGCCAGCAGCCCACGTGGAGGGCCCCTCACAGATACGCAGTATTTT	CASSPRGGPLTDTQYF
.	TRBJ1-2	once	TRBV19	TGTGCCAGTAGTATGAGGTCCTCTGCTCGGGGCTACACCTTC	CASSMRSSARGYTF
TRBD2	TRBJ2-1	.	TRBV6-2/TRBV6-3	TGTGCCAGCAGTTACCGCAGTAGCGGGAGAATTAGGGATGAGCAGTTCTTC	CASSYRSSGRIRDEQFF
.	TRBJ2-5	.	TRBV19	TGTGCCAGTAGAGATTTCGGGAAGAAAGGAGGTAGGGAGACCCAGTACTTC	CASRDFGKKGGRETQYF
.	TRBJ1-1	many	TRBV6-5	TGTGCCAGTAGACGGGGGGAAACTGAAGCTTTCTTT	CASRRGETEAFF
TRBD2	TRBJ2-1	.	TRBV24-1	TGTGCCACCAGTGACCTAGCGGGGGGAGGAAATGAGCAGTTCTTC	CATSDLAGGGNEQFF
.	TRBJ2-2	.	TRBV5-4	TGTGCCAGCAGGACGGGGACGGCTGCGAACACCGGGGAGCTGTTTTTT	CASRTGTAANTGELFF